Below, one T cell receptor beta chain is given with its context. Its antigen is unidentified. Unique molecular identifiers were present in the TCR beta cDNA libraries. About 500,000 cDNA molecules were obtained from about 1 to 10 million T cells. TCRdb used MiXCR to reprocess the PCR reads, holding one entry per CDR3 protein. The sample holds about 430,000 distinct CDR3 sequences, more than 30% seen once. Losses at the gene ends were 5 bases for V and 1 base for J; bases not matched to a gene: 7. In germline, CDR1 is SEHNR, CDR2 FQNEAQ (reference sequence). CDR3 length: 16 amino acids. These data are taken from a study of post-analysis software for immune sequencing data. Overall study results and limits: Normalized Chao1 diversity in multiple sclerosis patients fell significantly below that of controls. Higher frequency in patients than in controls was seen for roughly 5 TRBV segments, with TRBV5-6, TRBV5-1 and TRBV20-1 among them.

This sequence was found in a girl aged 2 to 10 with multiple sclerosis. The chain links TRBV7-9 to TRBJ2-3; 9 bases are a match to TRBD1. The sequenced sample was blood. The CDR3 sequence is CASSPRTGEGTDTQYF. Written as DNA, the CDR3 is TGTGCCAGCAGCCCCCGGACAGGGGAAGGCACAGATACGCAGTATTTT. Full variable domain (outside the CDR3, taken from reference TRBV7-9 and TRBJ2-3): DTGVSQNPRHKITKRGQNVTFRCDPISEHNRLYWYRQTLGQGPEFLTYFQNEAQLEKSRLLSDRFSAERPKGSFSTLEIQRTEQGDSAMYLCASSPRTGEGTDTQYFGPGTRLTVL.